The T cell receptor (beta chain) described here comes from a study of T cell changes during pregnancy in multiple sclerosis. Repertoires were generated with immunoSEQ multiplex PCR, while TCRdb's copy carries only in-frame clones and drops some. The sample yields about 80,000 clones, just over 90% seen once. Trimming took 3 bases from V and 9 from J; bases not matched to a gene: 10. The length of the CDR3 is 15 residues. The V gene's germline CDR1 is MNHEY and CDR2 SMNVEV (reference sequence). The source is a female donor with multiple sclerosis, enrolled in a pregnancy study. The sample was peripheral blood, taken before pregnancy. The rearrangement joins TRBV27 to TRBJ2-1; 8 nucleotides match TRBD1. For the CDR3, the DNA is TGTGCCAGCAGTTTCGGACAGGGCAGGGGTGGTGAGCAGTTCTTC. Translated: CASSFGQGRGGEQFF.